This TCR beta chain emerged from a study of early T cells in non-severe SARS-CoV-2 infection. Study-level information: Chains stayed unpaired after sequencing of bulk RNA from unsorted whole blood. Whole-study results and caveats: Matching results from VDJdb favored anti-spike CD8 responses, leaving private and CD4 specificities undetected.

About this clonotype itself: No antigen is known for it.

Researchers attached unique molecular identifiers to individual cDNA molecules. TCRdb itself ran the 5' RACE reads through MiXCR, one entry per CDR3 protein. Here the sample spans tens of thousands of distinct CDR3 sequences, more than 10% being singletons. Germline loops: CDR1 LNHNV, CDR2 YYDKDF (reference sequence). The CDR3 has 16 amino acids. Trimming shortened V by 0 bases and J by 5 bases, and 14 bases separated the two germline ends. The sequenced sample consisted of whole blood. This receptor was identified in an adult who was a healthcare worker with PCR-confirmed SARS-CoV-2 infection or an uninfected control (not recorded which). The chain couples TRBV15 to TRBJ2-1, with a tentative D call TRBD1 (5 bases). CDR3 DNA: TGTGCCACCAGCAGAGATGACCAGGGAAGCGACAATGAGCAGTTCTTC. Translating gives CATSRDDQGSDNEQFF.